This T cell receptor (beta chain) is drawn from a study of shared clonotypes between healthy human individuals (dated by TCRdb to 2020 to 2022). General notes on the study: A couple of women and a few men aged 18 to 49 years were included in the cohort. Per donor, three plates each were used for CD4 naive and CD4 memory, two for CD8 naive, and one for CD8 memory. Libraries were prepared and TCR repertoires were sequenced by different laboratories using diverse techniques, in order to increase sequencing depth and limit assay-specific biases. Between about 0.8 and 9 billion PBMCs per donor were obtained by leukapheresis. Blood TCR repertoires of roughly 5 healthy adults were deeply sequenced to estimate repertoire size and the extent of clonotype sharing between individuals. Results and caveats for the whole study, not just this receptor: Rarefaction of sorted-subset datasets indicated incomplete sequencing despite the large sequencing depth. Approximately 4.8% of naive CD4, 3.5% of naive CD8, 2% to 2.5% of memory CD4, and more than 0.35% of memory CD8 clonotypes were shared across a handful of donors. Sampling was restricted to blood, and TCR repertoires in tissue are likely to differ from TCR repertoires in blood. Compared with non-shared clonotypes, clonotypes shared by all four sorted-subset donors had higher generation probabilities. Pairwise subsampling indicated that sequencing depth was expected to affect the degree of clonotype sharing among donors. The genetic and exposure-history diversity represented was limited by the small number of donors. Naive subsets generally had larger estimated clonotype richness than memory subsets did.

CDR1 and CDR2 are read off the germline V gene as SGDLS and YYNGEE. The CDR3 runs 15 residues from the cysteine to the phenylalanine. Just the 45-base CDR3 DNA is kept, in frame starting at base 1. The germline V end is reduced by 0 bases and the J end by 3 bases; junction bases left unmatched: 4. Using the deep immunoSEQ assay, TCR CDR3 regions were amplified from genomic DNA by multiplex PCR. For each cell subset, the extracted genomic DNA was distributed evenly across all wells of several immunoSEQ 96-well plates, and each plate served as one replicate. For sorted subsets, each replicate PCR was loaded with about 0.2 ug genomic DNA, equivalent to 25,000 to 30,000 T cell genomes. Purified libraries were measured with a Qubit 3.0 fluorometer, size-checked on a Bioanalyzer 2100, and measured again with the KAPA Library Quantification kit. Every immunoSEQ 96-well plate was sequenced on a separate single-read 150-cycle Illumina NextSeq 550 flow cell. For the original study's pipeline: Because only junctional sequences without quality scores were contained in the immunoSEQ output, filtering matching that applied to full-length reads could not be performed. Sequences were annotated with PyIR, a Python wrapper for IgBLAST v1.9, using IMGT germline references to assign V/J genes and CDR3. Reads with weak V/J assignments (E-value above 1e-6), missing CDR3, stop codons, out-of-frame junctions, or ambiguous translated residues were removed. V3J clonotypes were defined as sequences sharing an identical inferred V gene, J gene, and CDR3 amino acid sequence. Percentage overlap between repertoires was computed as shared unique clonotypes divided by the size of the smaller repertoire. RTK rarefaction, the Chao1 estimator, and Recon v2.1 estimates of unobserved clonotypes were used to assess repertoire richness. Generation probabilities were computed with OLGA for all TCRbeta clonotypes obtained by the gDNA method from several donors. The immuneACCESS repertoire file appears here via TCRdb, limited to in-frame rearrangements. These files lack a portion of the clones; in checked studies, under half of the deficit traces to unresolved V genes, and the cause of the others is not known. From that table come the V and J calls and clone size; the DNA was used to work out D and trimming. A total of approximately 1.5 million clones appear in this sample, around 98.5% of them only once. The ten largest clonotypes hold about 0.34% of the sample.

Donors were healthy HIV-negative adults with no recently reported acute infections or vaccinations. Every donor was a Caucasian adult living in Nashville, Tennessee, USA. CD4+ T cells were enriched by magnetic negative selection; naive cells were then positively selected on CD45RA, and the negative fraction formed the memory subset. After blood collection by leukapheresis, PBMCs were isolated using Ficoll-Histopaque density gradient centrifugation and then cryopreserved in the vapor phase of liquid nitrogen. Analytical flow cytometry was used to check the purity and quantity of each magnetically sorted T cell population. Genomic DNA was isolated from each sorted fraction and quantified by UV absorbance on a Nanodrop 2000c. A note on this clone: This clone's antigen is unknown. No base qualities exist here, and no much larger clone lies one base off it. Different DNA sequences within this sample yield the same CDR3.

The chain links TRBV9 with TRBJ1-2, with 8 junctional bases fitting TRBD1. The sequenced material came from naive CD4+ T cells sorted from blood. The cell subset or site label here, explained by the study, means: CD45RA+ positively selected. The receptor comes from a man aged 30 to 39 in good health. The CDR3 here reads CASSVGDRGYYGYTF. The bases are TGTGCCAGCAGCGTAGGTGACAGGGGTTACTATGGCTACACCTTC.